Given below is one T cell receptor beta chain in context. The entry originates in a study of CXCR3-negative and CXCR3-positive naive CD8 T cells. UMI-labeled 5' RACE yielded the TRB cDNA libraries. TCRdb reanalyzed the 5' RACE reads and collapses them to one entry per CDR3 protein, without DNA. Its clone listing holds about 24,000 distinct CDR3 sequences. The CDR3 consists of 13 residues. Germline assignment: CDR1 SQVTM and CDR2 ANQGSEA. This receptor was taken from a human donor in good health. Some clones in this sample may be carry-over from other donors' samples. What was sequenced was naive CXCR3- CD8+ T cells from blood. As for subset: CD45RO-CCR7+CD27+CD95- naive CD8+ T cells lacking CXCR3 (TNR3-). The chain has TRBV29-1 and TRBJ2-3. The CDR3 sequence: CSVEESYTDTQYF.